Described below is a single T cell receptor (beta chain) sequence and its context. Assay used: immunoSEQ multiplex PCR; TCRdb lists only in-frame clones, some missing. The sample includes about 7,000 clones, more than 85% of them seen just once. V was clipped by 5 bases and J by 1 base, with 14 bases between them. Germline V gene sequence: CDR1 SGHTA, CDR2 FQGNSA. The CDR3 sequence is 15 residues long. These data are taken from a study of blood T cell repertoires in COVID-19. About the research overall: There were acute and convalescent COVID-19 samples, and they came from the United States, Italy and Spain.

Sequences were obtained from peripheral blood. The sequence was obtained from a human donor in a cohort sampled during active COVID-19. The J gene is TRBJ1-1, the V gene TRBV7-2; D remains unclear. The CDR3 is CASSPNRRGNTEAFF. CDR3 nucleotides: TGTGCCAGCAGCCCCAACCGCCGGGGGAACACTGAAGCTTTCTTT.